This TCR beta chain was recovered during a study of blood T cell repertoires in COVID-19. Study background: The United States, Italy and Spain supplied acute and convalescent COVID-19 samples. The analysed material was cDNA or gDNA that came from T cells, B-cell-depleted T cells, or PBMCs.

In the authors' workflow: Cell counts per sample came from amplifying reference gene primers. Libraries were prepared by immunoSEQ multiplex PCR; TCRdb keeps only in-frame clonotypes and omits some of them. V, J and clone size are taken as reported in that table, and D and trimming were inferred from the DNA itself. Of some 380,000 clones listed, roughly 86% are singletons. The sequence came from a human donor with acute or convalescent COVID-19. The donor label of this sample is uncertain. The specimen sequenced was peripheral blood.

The CDR3 bases are TGTGCCTGGAGTGTAATGGGGCAGGCGGATAGCAATCAGCCCCAGCATTTT. Its translation: CAWSVMGQADSNQPQHF. The V and J genes are TRBV30 and TRBJ1-5, with TRBD1 as a possible D gene (5 bases). With 0 bases removed from V and 0 bases from J, the gap between germline ends came to 15 bases. CDR1 is GTSNPN and CDR2 is SVGIG in the germline V gene (reference sequence). CDR3 length: 17 amino acids.